Listed here are 17 T cell receptor beta chains from one sample, sequenced in a study of technical replicates of blood from a handful of donors. The table came from immunoSEQ multiplex PCR; TCRdb's copy has only in-frame clones and leaves some out. The data contain 15,000 to 20,000 clones, 65% to 85% of them singletons. Sample: PBMCs. These receptors were taken from a human donor in good health.

This clone was observed a handful of times. The CDR3 DNA sequence: TGTGCCAGCAGCTCCTCGGGACTAGCGGGACGGAATGAGCAGTTCTTC. Its translation is CASSSSGLAGRNEQFF. The chain is built from TRBV7-3 and TRBJ2-1; TRBD2 matches 13 bases. The CDR3 extends over 16 amino acids. Unmatched junction bases numbered 7, after V lost 4 bases and J lost 7 bases. Germline CDR1 and CDR2: SGHTA and FQGTGA. The variable domain in full, completed from reference TRBV7-3 and TRBJ2-1, reads GAGVSQTPSNKVTEKGKYVELRCDPISGHTALYWYRQSLGQGPEFLIYFQGTGAADDSGLPNDRFFAVRPEGSVSTLKIQRTERGDSAVYLCASSSSGLAGRNEQFFGPGTRLTVL.

V gene TRBV7-9 combines with J gene TRBJ2-7; TRBD1 matches 9 bases. Germline CDR1 and CDR2: SEHNR and FQNEAQ (reference sequence). The CDR3 covers 15 residues. V lost 5 bases, J lost 0 bases, and 5 bases stayed unmatched. CDR3 in amino acids: CASSRTGQGSYEQYF. CDR3 DNA sequence: TGTGCCAGCAGCCGGACGGGACAGGGCTCCTACGAGCAGTACTTC.

The rearrangement links TRBV5-1 to TRBJ2-1; maybe TRBD1 (5 bases). Germline CDR1 and CDR2: SGHRS and YFSETQ. V gave up 3 bases and J gave up 5 bases, with 9 bases separating them. This CDR3 region has 13 residues. CDR3 amino acids: CASSSRVDNEQFF. The CDR3 bases are TGCGCCAGCAGCTCCAGGGTAGACAATGAGCAGTTCTTC.

V gene TRBV2 combines with J gene TRBJ2-4; TRBD2 aligns across 14 bases. The V gene's germline CDR1 is SNHLY and CDR2 FYNNEI. The CDR3 sequence is 16 residues long. The junction had 4 bases not matched to a gene; V was cut back by 8 bases and J by 1 base. The CDR3 DNA reads TGTGCCAGCGGACTAGCGGGAGGATTCGCCAAAAACATTCAGTACTTC. Translation gives CASGLAGGFAKNIQYF.

V gene TRBV29-1 combines with J gene TRBJ2-3; D unresolved. Germline-derived CDR1 and CDR2 are SQVTM and ANQGSEA. The CDR3 is 12 residues long. Trimming removed 2 bases at V and 5 bases at J, with 8 bases between. The CDR3, as DNA: TGCAGCGTTGAATTCCCCCAAGATACGCAGTATTTT. Its translation: CSVEFPQDTQYF.

The chain recombines TRBV7-8 with TRBJ2-7; D unclear. Per the germline V gene, CDR1 is SGHVS and CDR2 is FQNEAQ. This CDR3 contains 14 residues. Trimming took 5 bases from V and 7 from J, leaving 18 bases between them. CDR3 amino acids: CASSPQRFSWEQYF. CDR3 nucleotide sequence: TGTGCCAGCAGCCCGCAGCGTTTCAGTTGGGAGCAGTACTTC.

The chain has TRBV18 and TRBJ2-7; 10 bases are a match to TRBD1. Unmatched junction bases numbered 18, after V lost 3 bases and J lost 1 base. Germline V gene data show CDR1 as KGHSH and CDR2 as LQKENI. The CDR3 is 20 residues long. CDR3 bases: TGTGCCAGCTCACCCCTAGGGAGGACAGGGGGGCTCGGGAGTTCCTACGAGCAGTACTTC. Residues: CASSPLGRTGGLGSSYEQYF.

The J gene is TRBJ2-1, the V gene TRBV5-6, with 8 bases fitting TRBD2. V lost 2 bases to trimming and J lost 7 bases; unmatched junction nucleotides: 5. From germline, CDR1 is SGHDT and CDR2 YYEEEE. The CDR3 sequence is 14 residues long. CDR3 loop: CASSFTSGGNEQFF. CDR3 coding DNA: TGTGCCAGCAGCTTCACTAGCGGAGGGAATGAGCAGTTCTTC. Supplemented by reference TRBV5-6 and TRBJ2-1, the full variable domain reads DAGVTQSPTHLIKTRGQQVTLRCSPKSGHDTVSWYQQALGQGPQFIFQYYEEEERQRGNFPDRFSGHQFPNYSSELNVNALLLGDSALYLCASSFTSGGNEQFFGPGTRLTVL.

This chain links TRBV30 with TRBJ2-7; 7 nucleotides agree with TRBD1. The CDR3 is 11 residues long. The V gene's germline CDR1 is GTSNPN and CDR2 SVGIG (reference sequence). V lost 1 base, J lost 8 bases, and 2 bases stayed unmatched. The CDR3 DNA is TGTGCCTGGAGTGGGGGACAGCAGCAGTACTTC. Encoded protein: CAWSGGQQQYF.

This clone was picked up a small number of times. The gene calls are TRBV7-2 and TRBJ1-1; 7 bases are shared with TRBD1. This CDR3 has 15 amino acids. With V trimmed by 1 base and J by 0 bases, 2 bases remained unmatched. Per germline, CDR1 SGHTA and CDR2 FQGNSA. CDR3 coding DNA: TGTGCCAGCAGCTTAGTAGGGGGCTTGAACACTGAAGCTTTCTTT. As protein: CASSLVGGLNTEAFF. The full variable domain, completed using reference TRBV7-2 and TRBJ1-1, is GAGVSQSPSNKVTEKGKDVELRCDPISGHTALYWYRQSLGQGLEFLIYFQGNSAPDKSGLPSDRFSAERTGGSVSTLTIQRTQQEDSAVYLCASSLVGGLNTEAFFGQGTRLTVV.

J is TRBJ2-1 and V is TRBV7-8; possibly TRBD1 for D (6 bases). The CDR3 is 15 amino acids. The germline gives CDR1 SGHVS, CDR2 FQNEAQ. The V end lost 2 bases, the J end lost 5 bases, and 13 bases lay between the germline ends. This chain's CDR3 is CASSLRWDTNNEQFF. For the CDR3, the DNA is TGTGCCAGCAGCTTACGCTGGGACACCAACAATGAGCAGTTCTTC.

V usage is TRBV2 and J usage is TRBJ2-2; TRBD2 matches 13 bases. The CDR3 has 16 residues. The J segment lost 4 bases and the V segment lost 4 bases, leaving 3 bases of the junction unmatched. Germline V lookup: CDR1 SNHLY, CDR2 FYNNEI. CDR3: CASSGRTSGSTGELFF. CDR3 DNA: TGTGCCAGCAGTGGGAGGACTAGCGGGAGCACCGGGGAGCTGTTTTTT.

V usage is TRBV6-1 and J usage is TRBJ1-1, with D possibly matching TRBD1 (5 bases). The CDR3 extends over 13 amino acids. V shed 6 bases and J shed 3 bases, with 11 bases lying between them. Per the germline V gene, CDR1 is MNHNS and CDR2 is SASEGT. DNA for the CDR3: TGTGCCAGCAGATCCACAGGCGACACTGAAGCTTTCTTT. Encoded protein: CASRSTGDTEAFF.

V and J are TRBV19 and TRBJ1-5; 7 positions match TRBD1. J was trimmed by 2 bases and V by 4 bases; bases with no gene match: 2. Germline assignment: CDR1 LNHDA and CDR2 SQIVND (reference sequence). The CDR3 loop spans 14 amino acids. CDR3 sequence: CASSTTGGNQPQHF. The CDR3 region has the DNA TGTGCCAGTAGTACAACAGGGGGCAATCAGCCCCAGCATTTT.

The chain employs TRBV5-6 and TRBJ2-7, with D possibly matching TRBD1 (7 bases). V lost 7 bases and J lost 4, with 18 bases in between. Per germline, CDR1 SGHDT and CDR2 YYEEEE. This CDR3 region has 14 residues. CDR3 residues: CASWEDRSSYEQYF. CDR3 coding DNA: TGTGCCAGCTGGGAGGACAGGAGCTCATACGAGCAGTACTTC.

This chain uses TRBV29-1 with TRBJ2-5, with D possibly being TRBD2 (6 bases). Trimming pared 8 bases from V and 5 bases from J, leaving 9 bases between. The CDR3 consists of 10 residues. Germline assignment: CDR1 SQVTM and CDR2 ANQGSEA. CDR3: CSSGGETQYF. DNA for the CDR3: TGCAGCAGTGGGGGGGAGACCCAGTACTTC. Complete variable domain (other parts from reference TRBV29-1 and TRBJ2-5): SAVISQKPSRDICQRGTSLTIQCQVDSQVTMMFWYRQQPGQSLTLIATANQGSEATYESGFVIDKFPISRPNLTFSTLTVSNMSPEDSSIYLCSSGGETQYFGPGTRLLVL.

The V gene is TRBV5-1, the J gene TRBJ1-5; tentatively, D is TRBD1 (5 bases). This CDR3 contains 14 residues. Trimming shortened V by 0 bases and J by 3 bases, and 7 bases separated the two germline ends. Germline V CDR1 and CDR2: SGHRS, YFSETQ. The CDR3: CASSLGRDNQPQHF. The CDR3 region has the DNA TGCGCCAGCAGCTTGGGCAGGGACAATCAGCCCCAGCATTTT.